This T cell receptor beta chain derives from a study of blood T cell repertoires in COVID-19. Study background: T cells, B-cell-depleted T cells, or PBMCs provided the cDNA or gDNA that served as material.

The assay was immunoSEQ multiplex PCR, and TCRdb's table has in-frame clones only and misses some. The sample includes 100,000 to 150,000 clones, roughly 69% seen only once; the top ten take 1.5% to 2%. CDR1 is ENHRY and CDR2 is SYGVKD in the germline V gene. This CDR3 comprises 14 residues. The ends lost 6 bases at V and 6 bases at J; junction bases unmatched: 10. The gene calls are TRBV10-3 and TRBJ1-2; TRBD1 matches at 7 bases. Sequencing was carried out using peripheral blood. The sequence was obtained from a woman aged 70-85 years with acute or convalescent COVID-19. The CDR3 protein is CAISEGAGADGYTF. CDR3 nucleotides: TGTGCCATCAGCGAGGGGGCAGGGGCGGATGGCTACACCTTC.